Here is one TCR beta chain with its context. Its binding antigen is unknown. One base away there is no much larger clone; base qualities are not given. The sample comes from a study of T-cell reconstitution after alpha-beta-depleted transplantation in children (dated by TCRdb to about 2016). Regarding the study in general: Using TCR repertoire profiling, the study quantitatively followed how T-cell immune reconstitution unfolded in children after TCRalphabeta/CD19-depleted allogeneic hematopoietic cell transplantation.

The CDR3, from cysteine to phenylalanine, totals 15 residues. The sequence is cut down to CDR3 DNA, 45 bases in frame from base 1. Trimmed from V: 5 bases; trimmed from J: 8 bases; junction bases lacking a gene match: 10. The library was produced with PCR. Sequencing relied on an Illumina HiSeq 2500. TCR libraries were prepared with molecular barcoding, using unique molecular identifiers to normalize TCRbeta repertoire quantification. Using fastp at Q25 and MiXCR, TCRdb reprocessed the public reads and kept productive beta chains. Each entry is one CDR3 protein sequence, shown with its most common DNA and genes. The sample yields around 680,000 distinct CDR3 sequences; over 15% were counted once. 1.1% of the sample lies in the top ten.

This receptor was taken from a human donor who donated a stem cell graft to a child with acute myeloid leukemia. The rearrangement combines TRBV12-3 or TRBV12-4 with TRBJ2-1, with 9 bases matching TRBD1. The sequencing here drew on PBMCs from the stem cell graft donor, taken from the stem cell graft. CDR3 region: CASSPRRDRVDEQFF. The nucleotide sequence reads TGTGCCAGCAGTCCTCGCCGGGACAGGGTCGATGAGCAGTTCTTC.